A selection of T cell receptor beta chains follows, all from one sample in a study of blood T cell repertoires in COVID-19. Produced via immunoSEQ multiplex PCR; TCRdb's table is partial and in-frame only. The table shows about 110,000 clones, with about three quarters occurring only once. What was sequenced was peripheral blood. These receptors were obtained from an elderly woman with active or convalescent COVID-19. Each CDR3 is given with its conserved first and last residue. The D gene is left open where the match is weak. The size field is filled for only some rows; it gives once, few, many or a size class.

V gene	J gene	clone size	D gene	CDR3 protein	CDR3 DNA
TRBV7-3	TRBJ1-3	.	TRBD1	CASSFSGTVSGNTIYF	TGTGCCAGCAGCTTTTCCGGGACAGTTTCTGGAAACACCATATATTTT
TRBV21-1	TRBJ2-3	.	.	CASSKRYRQSDTQYF	TGTGCCAGCAGCAAAAGGTACCGACAGTCAGATACGCAGTATTTT
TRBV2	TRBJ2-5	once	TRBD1	CAGDGQGETQYF	TGTGCCGGGGATGGACAGGGAGAGACCCAGTACTTC
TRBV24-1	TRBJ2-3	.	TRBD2	CATSDLPGLSGRRGDTQYF	TGTGCCACCAGTGATTTGCCCGGCCTGAGCGGGAGAAGGGGAGATACGCAGTATTTT
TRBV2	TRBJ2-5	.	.	CASSEEGQETQYF	TGTGCCAGCAGTGAGGAGGGGCAAGAGACCCAGTACTTC
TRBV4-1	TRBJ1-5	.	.	CASSQGVLGGNQPQHF	TGCGCCAGCAGCCAAGGGGTCTTGGGAGGCAATCAGCCCCAGCATTTT
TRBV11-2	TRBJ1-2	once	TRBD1	CASSLLRDSYGYTF	TGTGCCAGCAGCTTGCTGAGGGACAGCTATGGCTACACCTTC
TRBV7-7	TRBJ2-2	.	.	CASSPLANTGELFF	TGTGCCAGCAGCCCTCTAGCTAACACCGGGGAGCTGTTTTTT
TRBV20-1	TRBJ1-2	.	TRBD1	CSASKGQAYGYTF	TGCAGTGCTAGTAAGGGACAGGCCTATGGCTACACCTTC
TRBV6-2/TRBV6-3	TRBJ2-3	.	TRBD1	CASSTRQGGTDTQYF	TGTGCCAGCAGTACGCGACAGGGCGGCACAGATACGCAGTATTTT
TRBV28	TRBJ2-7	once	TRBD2	CASSRTSGTTYEQYF	TGTGCCAGCAGTCGGACTAGCGGAACAACCTACGAGCAGTACTTC
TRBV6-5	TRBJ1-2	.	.	CASSSSGVTGYTF	TGTGCCAGCAGTTCATCAGGGGTTACTGGCTACACCTTC
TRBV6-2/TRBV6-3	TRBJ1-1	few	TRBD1	CASSQGAEAFF	TGTGCCAGCAGCCAGGGGGCTGAAGCTTTCTTT
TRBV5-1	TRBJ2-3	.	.	CASSFAGLADTQYF	TGCGCCAGCAGCTTCGCGGGCCTGGCAGATACGCAGTATTTT
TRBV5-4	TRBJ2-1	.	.	CASSLDRGNYNEQFF	TGTGCCAGCAGCTTGGATCGCGGGAACTACAATGAGCAGTTCTTC
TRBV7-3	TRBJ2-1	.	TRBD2	CASSPSGSSYNEQFF	TGTGCCAGCAGTCCTAGCGGGAGTTCCTACAATGAGCAGTTCTTC
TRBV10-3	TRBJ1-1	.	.	CAIRKTPVGTEAFF	TGTGCCATCAGAAAGACACCAGTGGGCACTGAAGCTTTCTTT
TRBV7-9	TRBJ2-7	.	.	CASSLVGGYEQYF	TGTGCCAGCAGCTTAGTGGGGGGATACGAGCAGTACTTC
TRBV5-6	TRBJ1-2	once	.	CASTPRSDRRLFGGYTF	TGTGCCAGCACCCCGAGAAGCGACAGGCGCCTGTTTGGTGGCTACACCTTC
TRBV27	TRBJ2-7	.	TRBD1	CASSLSNRGGYEQYF	TGTGCCAGCAGTTTATCCAACAGGGGCGGGTACGAGCAGTACTTC
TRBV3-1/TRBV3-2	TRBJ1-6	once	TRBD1	CASSQGTTGGYNSPLHF	TGTGCCAGCAGCCAAGGGACGACAGGGGGCTATAATTCACCCCTCCACTTT
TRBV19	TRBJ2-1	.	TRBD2	CASGSGTTSYNEQFF	TGTGCCAGTGGTAGCGGGACCACCTCCTACAATGAGCAGTTCTTC
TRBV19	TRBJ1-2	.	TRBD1	CASSIGQGAPGYTF	TGTGCCAGTAGTATCGGACAGGGGGCGCCTGGCTACACCTTC
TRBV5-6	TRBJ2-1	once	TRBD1	CASSLADRVRYNEQFF	TGTGCCAGCAGCTTGGCCGACAGGGTGAGGTACAATGAGCAGTTCTTC
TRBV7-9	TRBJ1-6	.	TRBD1	CASSRDRDLENSPLHF	TGTGCCAGCAGCCGTGACAGGGACCTTGAAAATTCACCCCTCCACTTT
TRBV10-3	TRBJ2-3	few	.	CATRQDGTQYF	TGTGCCACCCGACAAGACGGTACGCAGTATTTT
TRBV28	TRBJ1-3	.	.	CASSRAYLGNTIYF	TGTGCCAGCAGCCGTGCCTATTTGGGAAACACCATATATTTT
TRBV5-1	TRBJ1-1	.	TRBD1	CASSLGPGTALFFF	TGCGCCAGCAGCTTGGGGCCCGGGACAGCGCTTTTTTTCTTT
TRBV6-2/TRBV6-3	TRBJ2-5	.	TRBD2	CASSLIPPSGPRGTQYF	TGTGCCAGCAGTTTGATCCCGCCTAGCGGACCCCGGGGGACCCAGTACTTC